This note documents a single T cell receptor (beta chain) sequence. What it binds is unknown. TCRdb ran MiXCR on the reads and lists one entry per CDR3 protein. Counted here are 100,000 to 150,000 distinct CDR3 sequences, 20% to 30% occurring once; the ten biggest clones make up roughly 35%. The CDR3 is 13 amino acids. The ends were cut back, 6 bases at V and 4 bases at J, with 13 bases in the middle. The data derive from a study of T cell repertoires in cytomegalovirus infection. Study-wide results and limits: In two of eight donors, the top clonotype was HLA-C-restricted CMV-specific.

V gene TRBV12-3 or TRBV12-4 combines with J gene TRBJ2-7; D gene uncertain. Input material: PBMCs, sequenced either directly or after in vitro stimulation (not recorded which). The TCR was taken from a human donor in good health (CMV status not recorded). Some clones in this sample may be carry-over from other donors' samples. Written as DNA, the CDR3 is TGTGCCAGCAGCGGCCCGGGTTCGTACGAGCAGTACGTC. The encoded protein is CASSGPGSYEQYV.